This TCR beta chain was captured in a study of radiotherapy plus CTLA-4 blockade in lung cancer. The overall study: Of all patients, approximately 20% responded objectively and about 30% showed disease control.

Germline V gives CDR1 MNHEY, CDR2 SVGAGI. The CDR3 runs 13 residues. V lost 5 bases to trimming and J lost 0 bases, with 5 bases between them. General study points: According to reports, early shifts in blood T cell clones, alongside interferon-beta, forecast response most accurately. Expansion in blood of tumor-derived TCR clones was seen after radiotherapy plus ipilimumab.

Profiled with immunoSEQ multiplex PCR; TCRdb holds only in-frame clones, not every one. The table has about 67,000 clones, less than 85% seen once; the top ten hold about 16%. To note about this clone: Its cognate antigen is unknown.

This receptor was taken from a human donor with non-small cell lung cancer whose response to radiotherapy plus ipilimumab could not be evaluated. Some clones in this sample may be carry-over from other donors' samples. The chain links TRBV6-5 to TRBJ2-4; D is uncertain. Sequences were derived from peripheral blood, sampled from a patient treated with radiotherapy plus ipilimumab. The CDR3 coding sequence is TGTGCCAGCAGTGTGAGAGCCAAAAACATTCAGTACTTC. Translated: CASSVRAKNIQYF.